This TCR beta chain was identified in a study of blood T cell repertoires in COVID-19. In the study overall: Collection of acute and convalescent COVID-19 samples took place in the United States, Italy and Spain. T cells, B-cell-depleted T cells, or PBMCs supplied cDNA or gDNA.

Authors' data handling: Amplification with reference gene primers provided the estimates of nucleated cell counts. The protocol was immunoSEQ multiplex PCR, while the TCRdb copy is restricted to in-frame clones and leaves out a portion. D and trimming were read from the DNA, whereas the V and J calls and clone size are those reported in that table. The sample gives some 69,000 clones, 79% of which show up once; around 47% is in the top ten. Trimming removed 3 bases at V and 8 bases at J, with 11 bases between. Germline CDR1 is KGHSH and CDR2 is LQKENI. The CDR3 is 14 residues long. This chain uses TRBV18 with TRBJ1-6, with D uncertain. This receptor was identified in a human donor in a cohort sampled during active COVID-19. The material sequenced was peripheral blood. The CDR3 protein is CASSPAGGDSPLHF. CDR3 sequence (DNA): TGTGCCAGCTCACCTGCGGGCGGCGATTCACCCCTCCACTTT.